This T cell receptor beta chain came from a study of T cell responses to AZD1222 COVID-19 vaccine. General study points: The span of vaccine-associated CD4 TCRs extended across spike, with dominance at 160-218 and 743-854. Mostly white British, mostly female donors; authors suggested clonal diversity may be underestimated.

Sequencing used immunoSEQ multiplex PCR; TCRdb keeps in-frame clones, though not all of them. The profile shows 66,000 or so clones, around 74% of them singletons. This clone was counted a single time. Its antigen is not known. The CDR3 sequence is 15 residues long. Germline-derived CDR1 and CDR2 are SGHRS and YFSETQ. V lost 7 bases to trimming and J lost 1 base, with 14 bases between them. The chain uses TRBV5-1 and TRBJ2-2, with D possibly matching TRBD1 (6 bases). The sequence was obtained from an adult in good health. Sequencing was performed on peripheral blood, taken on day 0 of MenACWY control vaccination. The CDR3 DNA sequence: TGCGCCAGCTCTCCAGGGGCGATGAACACCGGGGAGCTGTTTTTT. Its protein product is CASSPGAMNTGELFF.